This T cell receptor (beta chain) was recorded in a study of blood T cell repertoires in COVID-19. Methods used by the authors: Amplifying reference gene primers gave estimates of nucleated cell counts. Generated by immunoSEQ multiplex PCR, the TCRdb table keeps only in-frame clones and is missing some. V and J calls and clone size are copied from that table; D and trimming were computed from the DNA. In the table there are almost 400,000 clones, 85% to 90% of which are singletons. Ages ranged from about 18 to 89 years, with residence in around 24 US areas. Cohort placement rested on clinical history that participants reported themselves. Trimming stripped 1 base from V and 2 bases from J, with 10 bases between. This CDR3 spans 16 amino acids. Per the germline V gene, CDR1 is SGHTS and CDR2 is YDEGEE.

The gene calls are TRBV5-8 and TRBJ2-6, with D possibly matching TRBD2 (5 bases). The TCR was taken from a woman under 40 with acute COVID-19. Material for sequencing was PBMCs or T cells enriched from blood (not recorded which). CDR3 loop: CASSLMGETGANVLTF. DNA of the CDR3: TGTGCCAGCAGCTTGATGGGAGAGACTGGGGCCAACGTCCTGACTTTC.